A single sample gave rise to the 11 T cell receptor beta chains below, sequenced in a study of blood T cell repertoires in COVID-19. Measured with immunoSEQ multiplex PCR; TCRdb has only the in-frame clones, and not every one. Of 80,000 to 100,000 clones listed, over 70% are singletons. Sample: peripheral blood. All receptors derive from a man in his 70s with acute or convalescent COVID-19.

CDR3 coding DNA: TGTGCCAGCAGTAGCGGGTACTACAATGAGCAGTTCTTC. Residues: CASSSGYYNEQFF. The chain joins TRBV27 to TRBJ2-1; perhaps TRBD2 as D (6 bases). Germline CDR1 MNHEY, CDR2 SMNVEV (reference sequence). V shed 5 bases and J shed 3 bases, with 8 bases lying between them. The CDR3 sequence is 13 residues long.

DNA of the CDR3: TGTGCCAGCAGTTACTTGATGTACGAGCAGTACTTC. It yields the protein CASSYLMYEQYF. This chain joins TRBV28 and TRBJ2-7; D call uncertain. This CDR3 is built from 12 residues. CDR1 is MDHEN, CDR2 SYDVKM, per germline. V was clipped by 4 bases and J by 4 bases, with 8 bases between them.

The rearrangement joins TRBV7-8 to TRBJ2-1; the D gene is possibly TRBD2 (6 bases). V was clipped by 5 bases and J by 6 bases, with 17 bases between them. Germline assignment: CDR1 SGHVS and CDR2 FQNEAQ. The CDR3 consists of 15 residues. The CDR3 sequence: CASSDGARGVNEQFF. CDR3 coding DNA: TGTGCCAGCAGCGATGGGGCGCGGGGCGTCAATGAGCAGTTCTTC. Together with reference TRBV7-8 and TRBJ2-1, the CDR3 gives the full variable domain: GAGVSQSPRYKVAKRGQDVALRCDPISGHVSLFWYQQALGQGPEFLTYFQNEAQLDKSGLPSDRFFAERPEGSVSTLKIQRTQQEDSAVYLCASSDGARGVNEQFFGPGTRLTVL.

This chain connects TRBV5-1 to TRBJ2-3; D remains unclear. CDR3 length: 12 residues. Germline loops: CDR1 SGHRS, CDR2 YFSETQ. The V end was cut by 0 bases, the J end by 4 bases, with 3 bases between. DNA of the CDR3: TGCGCCAGCAGCTTGGCATCAGATACGCAGTATTTT. Protein sequence: CASSLASDTQYF.

V is TRBV28 and J is TRBJ1-1; D remains ambiguous. Germline CDR1 and CDR2: MDHEN and SYDVKM. This CDR3 comprises 16 residues. V was trimmed by 4 bases and J by 0 bases, leaving 15 bases between them. The CDR3 sequence is CASSSPSRVLNTEAFF. The CDR3 coding sequence is TGTGCCAGCAGTTCCCCCAGTCGGGTTTTGAACACTGAAGCTTTCTTT. The full variable domain, rest sourced from reference TRBV28 and TRBJ1-1, is DVKVTQSSRYLVKRTGEKVFLECVQDMDHENMFWYRQDPGLGLRLIYFSYDVKMKEKGDIPEGYSVSREKKERFSLILESASTNQTSMYLCASSSPSRVLNTEAFFGQGTRLTVV.

The V call is TRBV5-6, the J call TRBJ1-2; unclear D gene. The V end was cut by 4 bases, the J end by 8 bases, with 15 bases between. The CDR3 totals 13 residues. CDR1 is SGHDT and CDR2 is YYEEEE in the germline V gene. The CDR3 sequence is CASSQDGIWGYTF. The CDR3, as DNA: TGTGCCAGCAGCCAGGACGGGATTTGGGGCTACACCTTC.

The V and J genes are TRBV14 and TRBJ2-1; D possibly corresponds to TRBD2 (6 bases). In germline, CDR1 is SGHDN, CDR2 FVKESK. The CDR3 extends over 16 amino acids. Between the trimmed V and J ends, which lost 2 bases and 0 bases, there was a span of 11 bases. In DNA, the CDR3 is TGTGCCAGCAGCCAACCGGGACTGAGCTCCTACAATGAGCAGTTCTTC. The encoded protein is CASSQPGLSSYNEQFF.

The rearrangement uses TRBV6-4 and TRBJ2-7; 9 nucleotides line up with TRBD2. The CDR3 is 19 residues long. CDR1 is MRHNA, CDR2 SNTAGT, per germline. J lost 0 bases, V lost 0 bases, and 12 bases had no gene match. This CDR3 is CASSDSRTSVPPYSYEQYF. CDR3 bases: TGTGCCAGCAGTGACTCTAGGACTAGCGTCCCACCTTACTCCTACGAGCAGTACTTC.

CDR3 region: CATVSRDRRSQNEQFF. CDR3 DNA sequence: TGTGCCACCGTTTCGCGGGACAGGAGATCTCAAAATGAGCAGTTCTTC. The J gene is TRBJ2-1, the V gene TRBV15; 8 bases map to TRBD1. CDR1 is LNHNV, CDR2 YYDKDF, per germline (reference sequence). V was clipped by 8 bases and J by 7 bases; unmatched bases: 16. The CDR3 sequence is 16 residues long.

CDR3 sequence: CASSREGVDTEAFF. CDR3 coding DNA: TGTGCCAGCAGTCGGGAGGGGGTTGACACTGAAGCTTTCTTT. V and J are TRBV9 and TRBJ1-1, with D perhaps matching TRBD1 (6 bases). CDR3 size: 14 residues. Germline CDR1 reads SGDLS; CDR2 reads YYNGEE. Deletions cut 5 bases from V and 3 bases from J, with 14 bases between.

The count of this clone is one. CDR3 in amino acids: CASSSPGTSGYEQYF. DNA for the CDR3: TGTGCCAGTAGTTCCCCCGGGACTAGCGGATACGAGCAGTACTTC. V gene TRBV19 combines with J gene TRBJ2-7, with 11 bases aligning to TRBD2. V was pared by 5 bases and J by 4 bases, with 7 bases of the junction left unmatched. Germline V lookup: CDR1 LNHDA, CDR2 SQIVND (reference sequence). CDR3 size: 15 residues.